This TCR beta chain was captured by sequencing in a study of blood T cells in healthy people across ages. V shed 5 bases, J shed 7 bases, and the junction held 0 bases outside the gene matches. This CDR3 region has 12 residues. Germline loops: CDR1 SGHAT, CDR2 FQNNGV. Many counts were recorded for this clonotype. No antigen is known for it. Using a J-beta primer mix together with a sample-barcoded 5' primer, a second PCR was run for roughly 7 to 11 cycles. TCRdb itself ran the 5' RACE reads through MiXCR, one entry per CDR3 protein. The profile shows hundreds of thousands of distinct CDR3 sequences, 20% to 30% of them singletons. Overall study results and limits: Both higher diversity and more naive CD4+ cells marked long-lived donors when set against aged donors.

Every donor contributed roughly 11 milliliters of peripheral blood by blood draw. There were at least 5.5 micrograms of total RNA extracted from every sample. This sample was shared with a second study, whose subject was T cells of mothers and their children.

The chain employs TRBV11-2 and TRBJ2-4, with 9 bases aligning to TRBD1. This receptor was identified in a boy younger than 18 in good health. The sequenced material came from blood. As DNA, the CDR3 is TGTGCCAGCAGCGGACAGGGGAACATTCAGTACTTC. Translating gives CASSGQGNIQYF.